The 2 T cell receptor beta chains in this list originate from one sample, sequenced in a study of blood T cell repertoires in COVID-19. Profiling relied on immunoSEQ multiplex PCR, and the TCRdb table lists in-frame clones only, not all of them. The sample contains about 68,000 clones, over 75% of which appear only once. The sequenced material came from peripheral blood. The receptor set was obtained from a man over 45 with acute or convalescent COVID-19.

J is TRBJ2-1 and V is TRBV11-2, with 10 bases lining up with TRBD2. In germline, CDR1 is SGHAT, CDR2 FQNNGV. This CDR3 is built from 14 residues. J was trimmed by 2 bases and V by 7 bases; bases with no gene match: 2. The CDR3 bases are TGTGCCAGCAATGGACTAGCGGCCTACAATGAGCAGTTCTTC. It encodes CASNGLAAYNEQFF.

The V and J genes are TRBV30 and TRBJ2-7, with D perhaps matching TRBD1 (5 bases). V lost 1 base and J 5 bases, leaving 12 bases between the germline ends. CDR3 length: 13 amino acids. The germline gives CDR1 GTSNPN, CDR2 SVGIG (reference sequence). The CDR3 loop reads CAWSDGARDEQYV. The CDR3 coding sequence is TGTGCCTGGAGTGATGGGGCTAGGGACGAGCAGTACGTC.